These 28 T cell receptor beta chains were sequenced from one sample in a study of circulating tumor DNA in untreated peripheral T-cell lymphoma. Sequencing was performed with immunoSEQ multiplex PCR; in TCRdb, only in-frame clones are kept and a portion is missing. The sample lists some 7,000 clones; about 75% were seen once. The sequencing input was tumor tissue. These receptors all stem from a human donor with peripheral T-cell lymphoma.

The CDR3 here is CASSEGSRAQPQHF. The CDR3 DNA sequence: TGTGCCAGCAGTGAAGGGAGTCGCGCGCAGCCCCAGCATTTT. The chain couples TRBV6-1 to TRBJ1-5; D unclear. V was shortened by 1 base and J by 7 bases, with 11 bases between the two germline ends. CDR1 is MNHNS, CDR2 SASEGT, per germline. The length of the CDR3 is 14 residues.

Notes on this clone: Mismatch with germline at one junction end may stem from a read error. The chain carries TRBV27 and TRBJ2-3; D might be TRBD2 (6 bases). CDR3 length: 16 residues. The germline V gene encodes CDR1 MNHEY and CDR2 SMNVEV (reference sequence). CDR3 nucleotide sequence: TGTGCCACCAGTGATGTTAGCGGACTCCATTTTCATACGCAGTATTTT. This translates into CATSDVSGLHFHTQYF.

The V call is TRBV18, the J call TRBJ2-7, with a possible D match to TRBD1 (5 bases). This CDR3 is built from 12 residues. Germline V gene lookup returns CDR1 KGHSH and CDR2 LQKENI. V lost 0 bases, J lost 10 bases, and 10 bases lay in between. CDR3 sequence: CASSPPGEVQYF. Here the CDR3 DNA reads TGTGCCAGCTCACCACCAGGGGAAGTTCAGTACTTC.

This chain uses TRBV1 with TRBJ1-3. TRBV1 is listed as a pseudogene. CDR3 size: 15 residues. The chain's CDR3 is CASSQDESSGNTIYF. The CDR3 nucleotides are TGCGCCAGCAGCCAAGATGAGAGCTCTGGAAACACCATATATTTT.

V usage is TRBV10-2 and J usage is TRBJ2-3; the D is unclear. Per the germline V gene, CDR1 is WSHSY and CDR2 is SAAADI. The CDR3 loop spans 13 amino acids. The germline V and J ends were trimmed by 5 bases and 1 base, with 7 bases remaining between them. The CDR3, as DNA: TGCGCCAGCAGTCGCGTTGGCACAGATACGCAGTATTTT. Translating it yields CASSRVGTDTQYF.

The chain carries TRBV28 and TRBJ1-5, with D hard to call. This CDR3 has 12 amino acids. CDR1 and CDR2 (germline): MDHEN, SYDVKM. V was trimmed by 3 bases and J by 7 bases, leaving 7 bases between them. The CDR3 reads CASSFLQQPQHF. CDR3 bases: TGTGCCAGCAGTTTTTTGCAACAGCCCCAGCATTTT. The whole variable domain, filled in from reference TRBV28 and TRBJ1-5, reads DVKVTQSSRYLVKRTGEKVFLECVQDMDHENMFWYRQDPGLGLRLIYFSYDVKMKEKGDIPEGYSVSREKKERFSLILESASTNQTSMYLCASSFLQQPQHFGDGTRLSIL.

The J gene is TRBJ2-2, the V gene TRBV21-1; the D call in the table, TRBD1, was not verified against the DNA. TRBV21-1 is an annotated pseudogene. The length of the CDR3 is 16 residues. The CDR3 loop is CASSDSRDRGPGELFF. As DNA, the CDR3 is TGTGCCAGCAGTGATAGCCGGGACAGGGGCCCCGGGGAGCTGTTTTTT.

The CDR3 loop is CASSSPRVGAMANIQYF. CDR3 DNA: TGTGCCAGCAGTTCCCCGCGGGTGGGGGCGATGGCGAACATTCAGTACTTC. The rearrangement links TRBV8-2 to TRBJ2-4; the listed D gene, TRBD1, was not tested against the DNA. TRBV8-2 is listed as a pseudogene. The CDR3 runs to 17 residues.

The chain has TRBV30 and TRBJ1-1, with no clear D. The germline gives CDR1 GTSNPN, CDR2 SVGIG (reference sequence). V was cut by 5 bases and J by 2 bases, with 12 bases left in between. The length of the CDR3 is 13 residues. CDR3 in DNA: TGTGCCTGGTCAGCTACGGGTAACACTGAAGCTTTCTTT. Protein sequence: CAWSATGNTEAFF.

The CDR3 coding sequence is TGTGCCAGCAGGCGACTCCAAGAGACCCAGTACTTC. This translates into CASRRLQETQYF. The J gene is TRBJ2-5, the V gene TRBV28; D unresolved. CDR1 MDHEN and CDR2 SYDVKM come from the germline V gene. CDR3 length: 12 amino acids. Trimming shortened V by 6 bases and J by 1 base, and 6 bases separated the two germline ends.

The rearrangement links TRBV5-1 to TRBJ1-2, with 8 bases aligning to TRBD1. The CDR3 is made up of 14 amino acids. Germline V gene lookup returns CDR1 SGHRS and CDR2 YFSETQ. Germline trimming cut 0 bases from V and 2 bases from J; bases unmatched to any gene: 0. The CDR3 is CASSLDRGNYGYTF. The CDR3 DNA is TGCGCCAGCAGCTTGGACAGGGGGAACTATGGCTACACCTTC. The full variable domain, rest sourced from reference TRBV5-1 and TRBJ1-2, is KAGVTQTPRYLIKTRGQQVTLSCSPISGHRSVSWYQQTPGQGLQFLFEYFSETQRNKGNFPGRFSGRQFSNSRSEMNVSTLELGDSALYLCASSLDRGNYGYTFGSGTRLTVV.

The V call is TRBV18, the J call TRBJ2-3, with D unresolved. Germline CDR1 and CDR2: KGHSH and LQKENI. Trimming took off 3 bases at V and 2 bases at J, with 9 bases between the two ends. CDR3 length equals 14 residues. The CDR3 nucleotides are TGTGCCAGCTCACCTGGACCGTTCACAGATACGCAGTATTTT. Encoded protein: CASSPGPFTDTQYF.

The genes are TRBV19 and TRBJ1-5; D unresolved. CDR3 length equals 13 residues. Germline V gene sequence: CDR1 LNHDA, CDR2 SQIVND (reference sequence). V lost 8 bases and J 0 bases, leaving 8 bases between the germline ends. CDR3 loop: CASGRYSNQPQHF. CDR3 bases: TGTGCCAGTGGGCGGTATAGCAATCAGCCCCAGCATTTT.

This clone was picked up a small number of times. The rearrangement uses TRBV19 and TRBJ1-5, with 7 bases aligning to TRBD1. This CDR3 spans 16 amino acids. Germline CDR1 is LNHDA and CDR2 is SQIVND (reference sequence). The junction had 9 bases not matched to a gene; V was cut back by 7 bases and J by 0 bases. CDR3 DNA sequence: TGTGCCAGTATACCCCGGACAGGTGGTAGCAATCAGCCCCAGCATTTT. It codes for CASIPRTGGSNQPQHF.

This chain links TRBV7-5 with TRBJ2-2. TRBV7-5 is reported as a pseudogene. The CDR3 is made up of 14 amino acids. CDR3 DNA sequence: TGTGCCAGCAGCTTGGGGTGGAACACCGGGGAGCTGTTTTTT. Its translation: CASSLGWNTGELFF.

The V and J genes are TRBV11-3 and TRBJ2-3, with D hard to call. The CDR3 loop spans 15 amino acids. V was pared by 1 base and J by 1 base, with 9 bases between. CDR1 and CDR2 from the germline V gene are SGHNT and YENEEA. The CDR3 nucleotides read TGTGCCAGCAGCTTAGGGGCTGCGGGCACAGATACGCAGTATTTT. As protein: CASSLGAAGTDTQYF.

The V and J genes are TRBV11-3 and TRBJ2-1, with 10 bases identical to TRBD2. V was pared by 5 bases and J by 4 bases, with 11 bases of the junction left unmatched. CDR3 length equals 17 residues. The germline CDR1 and CDR2 sequences are SGHNT and YENEEA. The CDR3 bases are TGTGCCAGCAGCCAAGGGGAGGGACTAGCGCTATACAATGAGCAGTTCTTC. It codes for CASSQGEGLALYNEQFF.

The J gene is TRBJ2-3, the V gene TRBV6-8; D remains unclear. The length of the CDR3 is 16 residues. V lost 3 bases and J lost 1, with 14 bases in between. In germline, CDR1 is MNHGY, CDR2 SAAAGT. In nucleotides, the CDR3 is TGTGCCAGCAGTTATCTCCGATCCGGCGGCACAGATACGCAGTATTTT. It codes for CASSYLRSGGTDTQYF.

The CDR3 region is CATSGTADQPQHF. The DNA for the CDR3 is TGTGCCACCTCCGGGACAGCTGATCAGCCCCAGCATTTT. V gene TRBV6-8 combines with J gene TRBJ1-5, with 7 bases that match TRBD1. The CDR3 is made up of 13 amino acids. Germline CDR1 is MNHGY and CDR2 is SAAAGT. The J segment lost 5 bases and the V segment lost 10 bases, leaving 8 bases of the junction unmatched.

This chain joins TRBV28 and TRBJ2-3; 9 positions match TRBD2. Germline V lookup: CDR1 MDHEN, CDR2 SYDVKM. Trimming took 5 bases from V and 9 from J; bases not matched to a gene: 6. The CDR3 spans 13 residues. CDR3 DNA sequence: TGTGCCAGCAGTGCGGCAACTAGCGGGACGCAGTATTTT. Its protein is CASSAATSGTQYF.

This clone was observed a single time. The gene calls are TRBV2 and TRBJ2-5, with a possible D match to TRBD2 (5 bases). Trimming left V 4 bases short and J 7 bases short, with 10 bases between. Per germline, CDR1 SNHLY and CDR2 FYNNEI. The CDR3 is 12 amino acids. The CDR3 sequence is CASSGGLGTQYF. CDR3 nucleotide sequence: TGTGCCAGCAGTGGAGGACTGGGGACCCAGTACTTC.

V is TRBV5-1 and J is TRBJ2-7; perhaps D is TRBD1 or TRBD2 (6 bases each). Germline V gene lookup returns CDR1 SGHRS and CDR2 YFSETQ. V was clipped by 0 bases and J by 5 bases, with 15 bases between them. The CDR3 length is 15 residues. The CDR3 is CASSLVSQGGHEQYF. Here the CDR3 DNA reads TGCGCCAGCAGCTTGGTGAGTCAAGGGGGGCACGAGCAGTACTTC. Filled out from reference TRBV5-1 and TRBJ2-7, the complete variable domain reads KAGVTQTPRYLIKTRGQQVTLSCSPISGHRSVSWYQQTPGQGLQFLFEYFSETQRNKGNFPGRFSGRQFSNSRSEMNVSTLELGDSALYLCASSLVSQGGHEQYFGPGTRLTVT.

This clone is medium-sized. The V gene is TRBV28, the J gene TRBJ1-4; D is ambiguous. This CDR3 has 15 residues. V shed 1 base and J shed 4 bases, with 10 bases lying between them. Germline CDR1 reads MDHEN; CDR2 reads SYDVKM. The CDR3 loop is CASSLSGLLNEKLFF. As DNA, the CDR3 is TGTGCCAGCAGTTTATCGGGCCTACTTAATGAAAAACTGTTTTTT.

The J gene is TRBJ1-2, the V gene TRBV11-3; D ambiguous. Germline loops: CDR1 SGHNT, CDR2 YENEEA. Trimming left V 0 bases short and J 6 bases short, with 17 bases between. The CDR3 has 16 residues. CDR3 loop: CASSLDSGDLRHGYTF. The CDR3 DNA follows: TGTGCCAGCAGCTTAGACTCCGGGGATCTAAGGCATGGCTACACCTTC.

In its sample, this clone was seen a few times. The V call is TRBV28, the J call TRBJ2-3; no clear D gene. V lost 5 bases, J lost 1 base, and 7 bases lay in between. In germline, CDR1 is MDHEN, CDR2 SYDVKM. The CDR3 runs 13 residues. For the CDR3, the DNA is TGTGCCAGCAGTCTCCAGCGCACAGATACGCAGTATTTT. The encoded protein is CASSLQRTDTQYF.

The J gene is TRBJ2-1, the V gene TRBV25-1; D is tentatively TRBD1 or TRBD2 (6 bases each). V gave up 5 bases and J gave up 0 bases, with 11 bases separating them. CDR1 is MGHDK, CDR2 SYGVNS, per germline. The CDR3 contains 15 residues. The CDR3 region has the DNA TGTGCCAGCAGTTTAGGGGGGAGCTCCTACAATGAGCAGTTCTTC. It encodes CASSLGGSSYNEQFF.

This clone turned up a few times. V usage is TRBV11-1 and J usage is TRBJ2-1, with a weak D call TRBD2 (6 bases). The CDR3 runs 17 residues. From germline, CDR1 is SGHAT and CDR2 FQDESV (reference sequence). V was shortened by 1 base and J by 5 bases, with 18 bases between the two germline ends. CDR3 protein: CASSLGYGSKGHNEQFF. The CDR3 region has the DNA TGTGCCAGCAGCTTAGGATACGGGAGTAAGGGGCACAATGAGCAGTTCTTC.

The table lists this clone with a few counts. The rearrangement links TRBV1 to TRBJ2-5; TRBD2, the table's D call, was not compared with the DNA. TRBV1 is listed as a pseudogene. This CDR3 comprises 17 residues. CDR3 nucleotide sequence: TGCGCCAGCAGCCAAGGGAGGGGACTAGCGTTTCAAGAGACCCAGTACTTC. Encoded protein: CASSQGRGLAFQETQYF.